Shown below are 30 T cell receptor beta chains from a single sample sequenced in a study of blood T cell repertoires in COVID-19. Repertoires were generated with immunoSEQ multiplex PCR, while TCRdb's copy carries only in-frame clones and drops some. The table shows some 250,000 clones, with more than 65% occurring only once. Sequences were obtained from peripheral blood. The receptors were gathered from a young woman with acute or convalescent COVID-19.

In its sample, this clone was seen a few times. The chain links TRBV29-1 to TRBJ1-2; D might be TRBD1 (6 bases). V lost 7 bases and J lost 1, with 10 bases in between. The CDR3 has 12 residues. Germline-derived CDR1 and CDR2 are SQVTM and ANQGSEA. In nucleotides, the CDR3 is TGCAGCGCTCGGACAGATAACTATGGCTACACCTTC. This codes for CSARTDNYGYTF.

A word on this clone: This clone may be a read error of a much larger clone one base away. The sample has other DNA sequences that encode this CDR3 too. The chain employs TRBV12-3 or TRBV12-4 and TRBJ1-2, with 9 nucleotides matching TRBD1. Trimming removed 6 bases from V and 4 bases from J; junction bases left unmatched: 3. This CDR3 contains 13 residues. DNA for the CDR3: TGTGCCAGCAGCCCGGGACAGGGCTATGGCTACACCTTC. Protein product: CASSPGQGYGYTF.

The V gene is TRBV28, the J gene TRBJ2-2; 12 positions agree with TRBD2. CDR3 length: 17 residues. The trim removed 1 base at V and 3 bases at J, leaving 3 bases unmatched. Germline assignment: CDR1 MDHEN and CDR2 SYDVKM. CDR3 region: CASSLSGLAGYTGELFF. CDR3 coding DNA: TGTGCCAGCAGTTTATCCGGACTAGCGGGATACACCGGGGAGCTGTTTTTT.

The rearrangement joins TRBV24-1 to TRBJ2-3; TRBD1 agrees at 9 bases. With V trimmed by 4 bases and J by 6 bases, 7 bases remained unmatched. CDR3 length: 15 amino acids. The germline CDR1 and CDR2 sequences are KGHDR and SFDVKD. CDR3 in amino acids: CATSDPGQGVDTQYF. The CDR3 bases are TGTGCCACCAGTGACCCGGGACAGGGAGTCGATACGCAGTATTTT.

V and J are TRBV7-2 and TRBJ2-2, with unresolved D. CDR3 length: 14 amino acids. With 3 bases removed from V and 6 bases from J, the gap between germline ends came to 11 bases. The V gene's germline CDR1 is SGHTA and CDR2 FQGNSA. In nucleotides, the CDR3 is TGTGCCAGCAGCTTGCAACAGAGCTCCGGGGAGCTGTTTTTT. Protein sequence: CASSLQQSSGELFF.

Only one count was recorded for this clone. The V and J genes are TRBV6-6 and TRBJ2-2; possible D gene TRBD1, 6 bases. Germline CDR1 MNHNY, CDR2 SVGAGI (reference sequence). Trimming removed 4 bases at V and 5 bases at J, with 14 bases between. The CDR3 is 15 residues long. This chain's CDR3 is CASSFAGQGTGELFF. CDR3 bases: TGTGCCAGCAGTTTCGCCGGCCAGGGGACCGGGGAGCTGTTTTTT.

J is TRBJ2-1 and V is TRBV6-2 or TRBV6-3; maybe TRBD2 (6 bases). V lost 4 bases, J lost 3 bases, and 10 bases lay in between. The CDR3 contains 14 residues. Germline V gene data show CDR1 as MNHEY and CDR2 as SVGEGT. The CDR3 here is CASSSPGSYNEQFF. The CDR3 DNA reads as TGTGCCAGCAGTTCCCCCGGGAGCTACAATGAGCAGTTCTTC.

The DNA for the CDR3 is TGTGCCAGCAGCTCGACAGGGGCCGCATCCTACGAGCAGTACTTC. Its protein product is CASSSTGAASYEQYF. The chain employs TRBV7-2 and TRBJ2-7; TRBD1 matches at 8 bases. V lost 4 bases and J lost 1; bases outside the gene matches: 6. The germline gives CDR1 SGHTA, CDR2 FQGNSA. The CDR3 consists of 15 residues.

The chain employs TRBV28 and TRBJ1-1, with a tentative D call TRBD1 (5 bases). The CDR3 has 14 residues. Germline CDR1 is MDHEN and CDR2 is SYDVKM. The V end lost 3 bases, the J end lost 0 bases, and 8 bases lay between the germline ends. CDR3 sequence (DNA): TGTGCCAGCAGTTTCGACAGTCTGAACACTGAAGCTTTCTTT. Translation: CASSFDSLNTEAFF. Looking up the rest from reference TRBV28 and TRBJ1-1 gives the full variable domain: DVKVTQSSRYLVKRTGEKVFLECVQDMDHENMFWYRQDPGLGLRLIYFSYDVKMKEKGDIPEGYSVSREKKERFSLILESASTNQTSMYLCASSFDSLNTEAFFGQGTRLTVV.

The chain uses TRBV24-1 and TRBJ2-1; 7 bases line up with TRBD2. The CDR3 has 14 residues. Trimming at V came to 5 bases and at J to 3 bases, leaving 3 bases not matched to a gene. The germline gives CDR1 KGHDR, CDR2 SFDVKD. In DNA, the CDR3 is TGTGCCACCAGTGCGGGAGGAGGCTACAATGAGCAGTTCTTC. This encodes CATSAGGGYNEQFF.

The chain employs TRBV3-1 (or the pseudogene TRBV3-2) and TRBJ2-3, with 8 bases matching TRBD1. The CDR3 is 15 residues long. J was trimmed by 4 bases and V by 5 bases; bases with no gene match: 8. Looked up from germline, CDR1 is LGHDT and CDR2 is YNNKEL (reference sequence). CDR3 bases: TGTGCCAGCAGCTACGGGGACAGGTCCCCAGATACGCAGTATTTT. Its protein is CASSYGDRSPDTQYF.

V gene TRBV6-2 or TRBV6-3 combines with J gene TRBJ1-1, with D unresolved. Germline V gene lookup returns CDR1 MNHEY and CDR2 SVGEGT. The V gene lost 3 bases and the J gene lost 1 base, with 6 bases spanning the gap. CDR3 length equals 13 residues. CDR3 in DNA: TGTGCCAGCAGTTATCCAGGGAACACTGAAGCTTTCTTT. This gives the protein CASSYPGNTEAFF.

This chain uses TRBV7-2 with TRBJ2-3; D gene ambiguous. Trimming cost V 1 base and J 0 bases, with 5 bases left between them. The CDR3 covers 14 residues. Per germline, CDR1 SGHTA and CDR2 FQGNSA. CDR3 bases: TGTGCCAGCAGCTTAGTGCAGAGCACAGATACGCAGTATTTT. It encodes CASSLVQSTDTQYF.

The V call is TRBV3-1 (or the pseudogene TRBV3-2), the J call TRBJ2-3; TRBD1 agrees at 7 bases. The length of the CDR3 is 16 residues. Trimming took 0 bases from V and 3 from J; bases not matched to a gene: 6. The V gene's germline CDR1 is LGHDT and CDR2 YNNKEL (reference sequence). CDR3 coding DNA: TGTGCCAGCAGCCAAGATTGGGCAGGGGGAACAGATACGCAGTATTTT. It specifies CASSQDWAGGTDTQYF.

The rearrangement joins TRBV27 to TRBJ1-5; D possibly corresponds to TRBD1 (5 bases). CDR1 MNHEY and CDR2 SMNVEV come from the germline V gene (reference sequence). This CDR3 contains 13 residues. V dropped 8 bases and J dropped 3 bases, with 11 bases sitting between them. The CDR3 nucleotides read TGTGCCAGCTGGGCAGGGATCAATCAGCCCCAGCATTTT. The encoded protein is CASWAGINQPQHF.

The chain is built from TRBV12-3 or TRBV12-4 and TRBJ2-1, with D maybe TRBD2 (5 bases). V was trimmed by 8 bases and J by 7 bases, leaving 15 bases between them. The CDR3 totals 13 residues. The CDR3 bases are TGTGCCAGCGGGCGACTACTAGTAAATGAGCAGTTCTTC. Protein product: CASGRLLVNEQFF.

V gene TRBV4-2 combines with J gene TRBJ1-4; D remains unclear. The CDR3 totals 13 residues. The germline gives CDR1 LGHNA, CDR2 YNFKEQ. The V gene lost 2 bases and the J gene lost 7 bases, with 8 bases spanning the gap. The CDR3 reads CASSQRESEKLFF. In nucleotides, the CDR3 is TGTGCCAGCAGCCAACGGGAGAGTGAAAAACTGTTTTTT.

The chain recombines TRBV2 with TRBJ1-5; D might be TRBD1 (5 bases). V was cut by 3 bases and J by 0 bases, with 18 bases left in between. This CDR3 spans 18 amino acids. Germline CDR1 and CDR2: SNHLY and FYNNEI. In nucleotides, the CDR3 is TGTGCCAGCAGTGATCCCCGGGGGGACGGCCATAGCAATCAGCCCCAGCATTTT. Amino acid sequence: CASSDPRGDGHSNQPQHF.

This clone was counted only a few times. The chain combines TRBV6-5 with TRBJ2-7; 8 bases map to TRBD2. Germline V CDR1 and CDR2: MNHEY, SVGAGI. The CDR3 is 14 residues long. Trimming removed 0 bases from V and 9 bases from J; junction bases left unmatched: 7. The DNA for the CDR3 is TGTGCCAGCAGTTACTCGGAGCGGGAGTACCCGCAGTACTTC. It specifies CASSYSEREYPQYF.

The chain combines TRBV5-4 with TRBJ2-1; D gene unclear. With 0 bases removed from V and 8 bases from J, the gap between germline ends came to 15 bases. The CDR3 is 15 residues long. Germline values: CDR1 SGHNT, CDR2 YYREEE (reference sequence). CDR3 in amino acids: CASSLVLSGSDEQFF. As DNA, the CDR3 is TGTGCCAGCAGCTTGGTACTATCCGGGTCGGATGAGCAGTTCTTC.

V and J are TRBV5-8 and TRBJ1-1, with TRBD1 matching 9 bases. Germline CDR1 and CDR2: SGHTS and YDEGEE. The CDR3 contains 15 residues. Germline trimming cut 4 bases from V and 3 bases from J; bases unmatched to any gene: 7. The DNA for the CDR3 is TGTGCCAGCAGCCGCGACAGGGGGGGGGACACTGAAGCTTTCTTT. It codes for CASSRDRGGDTEAFF. Variable domain in full (rest from reference TRBV5-8 and TRBJ1-1): EAGVTQSPTHLIKTRGQQATLRCSPISGHTSVYWYQQALGLGLQFLLWYDEGEERNRGNFPPRFSGRQFPNYSSELNVNALELEDSALYLCASSRDRGGDTEAFFGQGTRLTVV.

This clone was detected only a few times. The genes are TRBV6-4 and TRBJ2-3; 16 bases map to TRBD2. Trimming took 7 bases from V and 4 from J; bases not matched to a gene: 14. The CDR3 runs 19 residues. The germline V gene has CDR1 MRHNA and CDR2 SNTAGT. CDR3 loop: CASTPLGLAGGILADTQYF. CDR3 DNA sequence: TGTGCCAGCACCCCGCTGGGACTAGCGGGAGGGATATTAGCAGATACGCAGTATTTT.

Only a few counts were recorded for this clone. The genes are TRBV5-5 and TRBJ1-2, with 7 nucleotides matching TRBD1. J lost 7 bases, V lost 4 bases, and 4 bases had no gene match. CDR3 size: 12 residues. Germline CDR1 and CDR2: SGHKS and YYEKEE (reference sequence). In DNA form, the CDR3 reads TGTGCCAGCAGCACCCGGGACAGTGGCTACACCTTC. This gives the protein CASSTRDSGYTF. The full variable domain, completed using reference TRBV5-5 and TRBJ1-2, is DAGVTQSPTHLIKTRGQQVTLRCSPISGHKSVSWYQQVLGQGPQFIFQYYEKEERGRGNFPDRFSARQFPNYSSELNVNALLLGDSALYLCASSTRDSGYTFGSGTRLTVV.

The V call is TRBV6-5, the J call TRBJ2-1; a weak D match, TRBD2 (6 bases). The germline V gene encodes CDR1 MNHEY and CDR2 SVGAGI. The CDR3 loop spans 15 amino acids. V gave up 4 bases and J gave up 3 bases, with 13 bases separating them. CDR3 in amino acids: CASSFSGNNYNEQFF. The CDR3, as DNA: TGTGCCAGCAGTTTTAGCGGAAACAACTACAATGAGCAGTTCTTC.

This clone was counted many times. The V gene is TRBV5-1, the J gene TRBJ1-4; 8 bases match TRBD1. Germline CDR1 is SGHRS and CDR2 is YFSETQ. The CDR3 has 14 residues. The V gene end was trimmed by 4 bases and the J gene end by 4 bases; junction bases not matched to a gene: 3. The CDR3 here is CASSIGQGNEKLFF. In DNA form, the CDR3 reads TGCGCCAGCAGCATCGGACAGGGTAATGAAAAACTGTTTTTT.

This clone turned up a few times. The V gene is TRBV7-2, the J gene TRBJ1-1, with 9 bases identical to TRBD1. Germline V gene data show CDR1 as SGHTA and CDR2 as FQGNSA. The CDR3 runs to 13 residues. The V gene end was trimmed by 4 bases and the J gene end by 10 bases; junction bases not matched to a gene: 7. This chain's CDR3 is CASSSTGGPGAFF. CDR3 sequence (DNA): TGTGCCAGCAGCTCAACAGGGGGCCCGGGAGCTTTCTTT.

The chain couples TRBV6-6 to TRBJ2-7; D is perhaps TRBD2 (5 bases). Trimming pared 0 bases from V and 4 bases from J, leaving 10 bases between. The CDR3 length is 14 residues. CDR1 is MNHNY, CDR2 SVGAGI, per germline (reference sequence). DNA for the CDR3: TGTGCCAGCAGTTACTCGGGAGACGGATACGAGCAGTACTTC. Protein sequence: CASSYSGDGYEQYF.

The chain is built from TRBV7-2 and TRBJ2-5, with D maybe TRBD2 (6 bases). Germline CDR1 and CDR2: SGHTA and FQGNSA. The CDR3 has 14 residues. The ends were cut back, 3 bases at V and 3 bases at J, with 11 bases in the middle. The CDR3: CASSFSGGKETQYF. CDR3 in DNA: TGTGCCAGCAGCTTTTCCGGGGGAAAAGAGACCCAGTACTTC.

The V and J genes are TRBV24-1 and TRBJ2-1, with 11 bases lining up with TRBD1. This CDR3 is 17 amino acids long. The germline V gene has CDR1 KGHDR and CDR2 SFDVKD. The ends lost 3 bases at V and 7 bases at J; junction bases unmatched: 10. CDR3 coding DNA: TGTGCCACCAGTGATCCCCCGGGACAGGGGGAAGGAAATGAGCAGTTCTTC. Amino acid sequence: CATSDPPGQGEGNEQFF.

This clone has only one observation. This chain uses TRBV30 with TRBJ1-6; D gene ambiguous. The germline V gene has CDR1 GTSNPN and CDR2 SVGIG (reference sequence). The CDR3 sequence is 14 residues long. Trimming took 0 bases from V and 8 from J, leaving 11 bases between them. CDR3 sequence: CAWSVPGRDSPLHF. As DNA, the CDR3 is TGTGCCTGGAGTGTACCCGGGAGGGATTCACCCCTCCACTTT.